The sequence of this TCR beta chain was determined in a study of T cell responses to AZD1222 COVID-19 vaccine. General study findings and limits: Across the whole spike, CD4 TCRs peaked at regions 160-218 and 743-854. The study reported that nearly half of spike-specific TCRs target unmutated variant regions. Spike-specific TCR breadth and depth were elevated following two AZD1222 doses.

The CDR3 extends over 13 amino acids. V was pared by 6 bases and J by 6 bases, with 13 bases between. The germline CDR1 and CDR2 sequences are MRHNA and SNTAGT. The assay was immunoSEQ multiplex PCR, and TCRdb's table has in-frame clones only and misses some. The sample holds more than 110,000 clones, 70% to 90% seen once. Note on this clone: Its antigen is still unknown.

The chain recombines TRBV6-4 with TRBJ2-3; D tentatively fits TRBD1 or TRBD2 (5 bases each). Sequenced material: peripheral blood, taken on day 0 of AZD1222 vaccination. The receptor's source is an adult in good health. The DNA for the CDR3 is TGTGCCAGCAGCGAACGGGACGTCGATACGCAGTATTTT. This gives the protein CASSERDVDTQYF.